This T cell receptor (beta chain) emerged from a study of T cell responses to AZD1222 COVID-19 vaccine. Generated by immunoSEQ multiplex PCR, the TCRdb table keeps only in-frame clones and is missing some. The sample lists 90,000 to 120,000 clones, 92% occurring once. About this clone: Its antigen remains unknown.

Study results and limitations: The CD4 TCRs associated with vaccination extended across spike and predominated at 160-218 and 743-854. Within unmutated variant regions lay the reported targets of nearly half of spike-specific TCRs. The donors showed a predominance of white British ancestry and of females, with possible underestimation of clonal diversity.

Trimming left V 6 bases short and J 0 bases short, with 12 bases between. This CDR3 comprises 14 residues. The germline CDR1 and CDR2 sequences are MNHNY and SVGAGI (reference sequence). Investigators merged groups given second doses at roughly 4 or roughly 12 weeks. The rearrangement links TRBV6-6 to TRBJ2-7; D may match TRBD1 or TRBD2 (5 bases each). The sequencing used peripheral blood, collected 28 days after the second AZD1222 dose. The sequence came from an adult who received the AZD1222 COVID-19 vaccine. The CDR3 protein is CASSLQDSSYEQYF. The CDR3 nucleotides read TGTGCCAGCAGCTTACAGGACTCCTCCTACGAGCAGTACTTC.